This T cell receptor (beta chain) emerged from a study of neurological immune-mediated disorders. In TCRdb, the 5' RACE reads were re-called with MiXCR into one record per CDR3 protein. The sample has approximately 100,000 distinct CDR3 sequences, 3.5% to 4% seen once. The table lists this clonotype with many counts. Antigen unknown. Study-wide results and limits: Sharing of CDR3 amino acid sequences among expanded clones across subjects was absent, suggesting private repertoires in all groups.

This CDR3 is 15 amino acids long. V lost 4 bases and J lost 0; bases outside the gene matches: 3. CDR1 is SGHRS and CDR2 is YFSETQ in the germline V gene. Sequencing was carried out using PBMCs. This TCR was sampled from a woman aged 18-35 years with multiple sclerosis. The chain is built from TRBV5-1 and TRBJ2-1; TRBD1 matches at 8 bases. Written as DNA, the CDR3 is TGCGCCAGCAGCGGGGGACAGGCCTCCTACAATGAGCAGTTCTTC. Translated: CASSGGQASYNEQFF.